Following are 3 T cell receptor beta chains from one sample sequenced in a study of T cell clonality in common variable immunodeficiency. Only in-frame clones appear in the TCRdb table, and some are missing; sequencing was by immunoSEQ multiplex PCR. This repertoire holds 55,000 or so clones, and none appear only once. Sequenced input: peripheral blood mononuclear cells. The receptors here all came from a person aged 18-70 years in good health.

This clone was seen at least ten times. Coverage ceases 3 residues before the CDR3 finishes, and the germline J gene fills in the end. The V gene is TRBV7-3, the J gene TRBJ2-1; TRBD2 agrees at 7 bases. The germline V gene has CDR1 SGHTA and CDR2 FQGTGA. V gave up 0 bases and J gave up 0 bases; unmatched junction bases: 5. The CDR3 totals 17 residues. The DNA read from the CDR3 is TGTGCCAGCAGCTTAACCCCTAGCGGAAGCTCCTACAATGAG. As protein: CASSLTPSGSSYNE. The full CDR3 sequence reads CASSLTPSGSSYNEQFF.

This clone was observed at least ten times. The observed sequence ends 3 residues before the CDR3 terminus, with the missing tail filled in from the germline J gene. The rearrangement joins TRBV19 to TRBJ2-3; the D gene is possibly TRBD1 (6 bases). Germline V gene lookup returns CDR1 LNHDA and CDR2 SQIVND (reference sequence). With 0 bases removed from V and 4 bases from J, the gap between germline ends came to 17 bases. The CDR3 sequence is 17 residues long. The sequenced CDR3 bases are TGTGCCAGTAGTATAGACCAAACAGGGAATCATGCAGATACG. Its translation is CASSIDQTGNHADT. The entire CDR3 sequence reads CASSIDQTGNHADTQYF.

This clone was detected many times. The CDR3 DNA, read in part, is TGTGCCAGCAGTGAAGCTTGGTCGGGGAACTATGGC. Its translation is CASSEAWSGNYG. In full, the CDR3 is CASSEAWSGNYGYTF. V is TRBV6-1 and J is TRBJ1-2; the D is unclear. The read halts 3 residues ahead of the CDR3 end, with the missing end drawn from the germline J gene. This CDR3 spans 15 amino acids. Germline values: CDR1 MNHNS, CDR2 SASEGT. Trimming shortened V by 0 bases and J by 2 bases, and 10 bases separated the two germline ends.